The clone carrying this T cell receptor beta chain is a singleton in its sample. Its antigen is undetermined. The PCR employed 60 Vbeta primers together with 13 Jbeta primers. Method: immunoSEQ multiplex PCR; TCRdb's copy keeps in-frame clones and lacks some. The sample gives about 140,000 clones, 75% to 80% of which show up once; around 1.6% is in the top ten. This CDR3 region has 13 residues. V was trimmed by 11 bases and J by 3 bases, leaving 14 bases between them. The germline gives CDR1 MNHEY, CDR2 SMNVEV (reference sequence). The data are from a study of cytomegalovirus exposure and HLA in healthy donors. The study, taken as a whole, reports: Later analysis suggested most CMV-associated TCR beta chains were HLA-restricted.

This receptor was identified in a female donor in good health and CMV-seronegative. Sequenced sample: PBMCs. The chain couples TRBV27 to TRBJ1-5; D possibly corresponds to TRBD1 (6 bases). The CDR3 DNA reads TGTGCCTCGGGGACATACGACAATCAGCCCCAGCATTTT. As protein: CASGTYDNQPQHF.